This T cell receptor beta chain was captured by sequencing in a study of CD8+ T cells in alopecia areata. Study-wide context: The drug, oral tofacitinib, was given to treated patients at 5 to 10 mg twice daily.

The V gene lost 1 base and the J gene lost 4 bases, with 11 bases spanning the gap. The CDR3 contains 15 residues. Per germline, CDR1 SGHRS and CDR2 YFSETQ. The study's findings and limits: Sequenced scalp T cells also include alphabeta T cells resident in normal skin.

Notes on this clone: Its specificity is unknown.

Sequencing relied on a cDNA template that was reverse transcribed from extracted RNA. Sequencing was performed with immunoSEQ multiplex PCR; in TCRdb, only in-frame clones are kept and a portion is missing. The sample contains some 51,000 clones, over 95% of which appear only once. Lesional scalp tissue (obtained by punch biopsy) and peripheral blood were collected from alopecia areata patients. Starting from PBMCs, sorting isolated CD4+ and CD8+ T cells. This specimen consisted of CD8+ T cells sorted from blood, obtained at week 0. The sequence was collected from a human donor with alopecia areata. The chain recombines TRBV5-1 with TRBJ2-2, with D unclear. CDR3 protein: CASSLIGKITGELFF. The CDR3 bases are TGCGCCAGCAGCTTGATTGGTAAAATCACCGGGGAGCTGTTTTTT.